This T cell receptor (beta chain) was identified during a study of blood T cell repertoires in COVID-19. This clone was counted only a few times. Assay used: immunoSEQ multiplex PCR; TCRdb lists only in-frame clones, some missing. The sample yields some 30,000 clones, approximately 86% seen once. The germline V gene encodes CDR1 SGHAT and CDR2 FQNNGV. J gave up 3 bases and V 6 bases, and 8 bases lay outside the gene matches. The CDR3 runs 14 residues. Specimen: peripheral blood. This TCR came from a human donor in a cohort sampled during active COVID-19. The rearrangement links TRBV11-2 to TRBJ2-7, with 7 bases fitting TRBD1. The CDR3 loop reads CASSRQGTNYEQYF. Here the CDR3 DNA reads TGTGCCAGCAGTAGACAGGGAACTAACTACGAGCAGTACTTC.